This T cell receptor beta chain was profiled in a study of T-cell reconstitution after alpha-beta-depleted transplantation in children. Study results and limitations: T-cell numbers and diversity, one year after transplant, stemmed largely from T cells that were newly produced. At around two months after transplant, the alpha-beta T cells were reportedly derived from several hundred expanded clones that came from non-depleted graft cells.

This clonotype came up a few times. What it recognizes is unknown. V lost 6 bases to trimming and J lost 5 bases; unmatched junction nucleotides: 11. The CDR3 sequence is 16 residues long. Per the germline V gene, CDR1 is SGHVS and CDR2 is FQNEAQ. A library of TCRbeta sequences, prepared with unique molecular identifiers, was generated. TCRdb analysed the PCR reads with MiXCR anew, one entry per CDR3 protein. The sample holds 450,000 to 550,000 distinct CDR3 sequences, over 9.5% seen once. The chain employs TRBV7-8 and TRBJ2-2, with TRBD1 matching 8 bases. The TCR originated in a female patient between 2 and 10 years old who had a stem cell transplant for aplastic anemia, so the T cells may come from the graft donor. Source: PBMCs, mostly from graft donor cells, taken 180 days after TCRalphabeta/CD19-depleted stem cell transplant. CDR3 sequence: CASSFRTGRVTGELFF. The CDR3 DNA is TGTGCCAGCAGTTTTCGGACAGGGCGGGTGACCGGGGAGCTGTTTTTT.